These 4 T cell receptor beta chains came from one sample sequenced in a study of T cell responses to AZD1222 COVID-19 vaccine. Here immunoSEQ multiplex PCR was the method, and the copy in TCRdb shows in-frame clones only, minus some. The table has roughly 120,000 clones, roughly nine tenths seen once. The specimen was peripheral blood, collected on day 0 of AZD1222 vaccination. All receptors derive from an adult in good health.

This chain joins TRBV6-2 or TRBV6-3 and TRBJ2-7, with 7 nucleotides matching TRBD1. This CDR3 is 14 amino acids long. CDR1 MNHEY and CDR2 SVGEGT come from the germline V gene. V was pared by 6 bases and J by 5 bases, with 10 bases of the junction left unmatched. This chain's CDR3 is CASSPQGTADEQYF. CDR3 sequence (DNA): TGTGCCAGCAGCCCACAGGGGACCGCCGACGAGCAGTACTTC.

Comments on this clone: One end of the junction fails to match germline, which may point to a read error. The chain carries TRBV6-1 and TRBJ2-3; TRBD1 might be the D (5 bases). In germline, CDR1 is MNHNS, CDR2 SASEGT. This CDR3 is 12 amino acids long. The CDR3 DNA reads as TGTGCCAGCAGTGAGGTGCAGGGCAGGGTGCATTTT. It yields the protein CASSEVQGRVHF.

This clone has a handful of counts. V and J are TRBV2 and TRBJ1-6; D uncertain. The length of the CDR3 is 14 residues. Trimming took off 7 bases at V and 0 bases at J, with 7 bases between the two ends. The germline V gene encodes CDR1 SNHLY and CDR2 FYNNEI. CDR3 sequence reads: CASTGDSYNSPLHF. The CDR3 nucleotides read TGTGCCAGCACGGGTGACTCCTATAATTCACCCCTCCACTTT.

Regarding this clone: Other nucleotide sequences in the sample specify the same CDR3. This chain links TRBV4-3 with TRBJ2-7; D is perhaps TRBD1 or TRBD2 (5 bases each). CDR3 length equals 14 residues. The V gene lost 0 bases and the J gene lost 2 bases, with 8 bases spanning the gap. The germline V gene has CDR1 LGHNA and CDR2 YSLEER. The CDR3 is CASSQDRGTYEQYF. In nucleotides, the CDR3 is TGCGCCAGCAGCCAAGATCGGGGCACCTACGAGCAGTACTTC.